This T cell receptor (beta chain) stems from a study of shared clonotypes between healthy human individuals. On the study more broadly: Each donor's CD8 memory used one plate, CD8 naive two, each CD4 subset three. Whole-study results and caveats: Sharing across four donors was highest in naive CD4 (roughly 5%) and lowest in memory CD8 (0.4%).

The CDR3 covers 13 residues. The germline V gene has CDR1 KGHSH and CDR2 LQKENI. V was cut by 3 bases and J by 2 bases, with 7 bases left in between. As concerns this clone: Its antigen is not known. The sample contains more than one DNA sequence encoding this CDR3.

Measured with immunoSEQ multiplex PCR; TCRdb has only the in-frame clones, and not every one. The sample includes more than 2,000,000 clones, about 92% of them seen just once. The material sequenced was naive CD4+ T cells from PBMCs. Subset: CD45RA+ positively selected. This receptor was taken from a man aged 18 to 29 in good health. Some clones in this sample may be carry-over from other donors' samples. The chain combines TRBV18 with TRBJ2-5; TRBD1 might be the D (6 bases). The CDR3 reads CASSPDRQETQYF. As DNA, the CDR3 is TGTGCCAGCTCACCGGACAGACAAGAGACCCAGTACTTC.